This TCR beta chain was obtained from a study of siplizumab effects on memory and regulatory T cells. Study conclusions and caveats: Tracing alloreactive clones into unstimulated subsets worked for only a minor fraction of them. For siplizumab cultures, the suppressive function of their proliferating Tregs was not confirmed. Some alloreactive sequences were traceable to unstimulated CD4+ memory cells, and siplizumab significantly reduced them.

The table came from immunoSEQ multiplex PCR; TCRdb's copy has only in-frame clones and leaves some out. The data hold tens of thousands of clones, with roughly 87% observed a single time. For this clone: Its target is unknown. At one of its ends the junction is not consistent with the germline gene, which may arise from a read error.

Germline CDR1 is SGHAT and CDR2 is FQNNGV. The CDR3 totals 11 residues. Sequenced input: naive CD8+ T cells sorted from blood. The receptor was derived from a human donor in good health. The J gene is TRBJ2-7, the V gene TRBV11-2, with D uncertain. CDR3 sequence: CASSLGYEQCF. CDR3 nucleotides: TGTGCCAGCAGCCTGGGGTACGAGCAGTGCTTC.